This T cell receptor beta chain was identified in a study of OX40 agonist ivuxolimab in advanced cancers. Study details: Patient treatment consisted of intravenous ivuxolimab administration every 2 weeks at 0.01 to 10 mg/kg. Anti-PD-1, anti-PD-L1 or anti-CTLA-4 therapy given earlier was allowed, and 40% had some.

The data were produced by immunoSEQ multiplex PCR, yet TCRdb's version contains in-frame clones alone and is incomplete. Of over 35,000 clones listed, about 79% are singletons. Germline-derived CDR1 and CDR2 are SGHRS and YFSETQ. This CDR3 contains 14 residues. Trimming cost V 0 bases and J 1 base, with 7 bases left between them. The chain couples TRBV5-1 to TRBJ1-1; no clear D gene. The sequenced sample was CD4+ or CD8+ T cells sorted from blood, obtained in a trial of the OX40 agonist ivuxolimab. This clonotype was sampled from an adult with an advanced solid tumor such as melanoma, head and neck, liver or kidney cancer. CDR3 coding DNA: TGCGCCAGCAGCTTGGTACTAGGGAACACTGAAGCTTTCTTT. It is translated as CASSLVLGNTEAFF.